The clone carrying this T cell receptor (beta chain) has just a few counts. As yet, its antigen is unknown. These data are taken from a study of beta chain features in type 1 diabetes. Study results and caveats: Moderately but significantly shorter TCRB CDR3s were found in Type 1 diabetes patients in all four CD4+ subsets.

The isolated RNA, all of it, was reverse transcribed, so expressed TCRB transcripts were what got sequenced. Assay used: immunoSEQ multiplex PCR; TCRdb lists only in-frame clones, some missing. This table holds around 250,000 clones, roughly an eighth found once. The germline V gene encodes CDR1 SGHTA and CDR2 FQGNSA. V was cut by 5 bases and J by 0 bases, with 11 bases left in between. The CDR3 spans 14 residues. This receptor was identified in a man aged 25-45 years with type 1 diabetes. The sequencing sample was made of naive CD4+ T cells from blood. The chain carries TRBV7-2 and TRBJ2-7, with D possibly TRBD2 on 6 matching bases. The CDR3 DNA reads TGTGCCAGCAGCCCAGGGACTTCCTCCTACGAGCAGTACTTC. Translation gives CASSPGTSSYEQYF.